This TCR beta chain was captured in a study of Ad26.COV2.S vaccination and SARS-CoV-2 variants. Study-wide results and caveats: Analyses of TCR breadth and depth may have underestimated total T cell responses.

Looked up from germline, CDR1 is LGHNA and CDR2 is YSLEER. The germline V and J ends were trimmed by 1 base and 5 bases, with 21 bases remaining between them. CDR3 size: 17 residues. Sequencing was performed with immunoSEQ multiplex PCR; in TCRdb, only in-frame clones are kept and a portion is missing. The profile shows 300,000 to 500,000 clones, roughly nine tenths of them singletons. For this clone: Its antigen is not known.

The treatment: 15 to 20 received Ad26.COV2.S at low or high dose, single or two shots; 5 received placebo; per-sample allocation not given. The investigators took samples on day 63 after the first vaccine or placebo injection. In Boston, an adult donor aged 18-55 years took part. The receptor was isolated from a person aged 18-65 years who received the Ad26.COV2.S COVID-19 vaccine or a placebo. Sequencing used peripheral blood, obtained in a trial of Ad26.COV2.S vaccine versus placebo. V is TRBV4-3 and J is TRBJ2-7; TRBD2 is a possible D gene (7 bases). This CDR3 reads CASSQGENGGHRNEQYF. CDR3 DNA: TGCGCCAGCAGCCAAGGGGAGAACGGGGGGCATAGAAACGAGCAGTACTTC.